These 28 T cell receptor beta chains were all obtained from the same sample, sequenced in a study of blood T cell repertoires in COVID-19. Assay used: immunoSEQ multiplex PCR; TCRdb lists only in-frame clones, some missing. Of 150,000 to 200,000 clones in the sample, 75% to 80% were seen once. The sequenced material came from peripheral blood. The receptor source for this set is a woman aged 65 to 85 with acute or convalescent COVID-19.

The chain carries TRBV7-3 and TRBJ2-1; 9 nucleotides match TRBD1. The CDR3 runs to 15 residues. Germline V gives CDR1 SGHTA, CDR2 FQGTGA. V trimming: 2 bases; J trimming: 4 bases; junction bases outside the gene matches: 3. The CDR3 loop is CASSLGDREYNEQFF. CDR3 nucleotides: TGTGCCAGCAGCTTAGGGGACAGGGAGTACAATGAGCAGTTCTTC. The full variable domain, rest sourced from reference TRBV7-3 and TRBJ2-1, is GAGVSQTPSNKVTEKGKYVELRCDPISGHTALYWYRQSLGQGPEFLIYFQGTGAADDSGLPNDRFFAVRPEGSVSTLKIQRTERGDSAVYLCASSLGDREYNEQFFGPGTRLTVL.

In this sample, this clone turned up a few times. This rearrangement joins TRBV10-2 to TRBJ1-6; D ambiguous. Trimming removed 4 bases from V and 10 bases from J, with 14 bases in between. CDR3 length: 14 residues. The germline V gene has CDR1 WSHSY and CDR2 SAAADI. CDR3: CASSVEKRESPLHF. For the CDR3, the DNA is TGCGCCAGCAGTGTTGAAAAGCGTGAGTCACCCCTCCACTTT.

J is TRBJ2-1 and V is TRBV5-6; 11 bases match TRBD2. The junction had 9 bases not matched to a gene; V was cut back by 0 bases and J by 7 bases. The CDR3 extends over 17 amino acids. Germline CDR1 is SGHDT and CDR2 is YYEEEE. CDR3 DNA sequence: TGTGCCAGCAGCTTGGATACTAGCGGGAGAATAGGGAATGAGCAGTTCTTC. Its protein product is CASSLDTSGRIGNEQFF.

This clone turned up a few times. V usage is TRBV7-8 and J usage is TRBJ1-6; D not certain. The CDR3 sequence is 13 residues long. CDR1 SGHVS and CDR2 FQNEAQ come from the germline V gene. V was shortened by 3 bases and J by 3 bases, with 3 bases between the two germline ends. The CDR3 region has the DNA TGTGCCAGCAGCTTCATCTATAATTCACCCCTCCACTTT. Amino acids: CASSFIYNSPLHF.

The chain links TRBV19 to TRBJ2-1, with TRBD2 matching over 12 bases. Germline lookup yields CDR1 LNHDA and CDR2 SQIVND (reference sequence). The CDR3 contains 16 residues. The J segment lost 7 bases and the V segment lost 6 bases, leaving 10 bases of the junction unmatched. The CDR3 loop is CASSTRLAGAQNEQFF. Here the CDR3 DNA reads TGTGCCAGTAGCACAAGACTAGCGGGAGCCCAAAATGAGCAGTTCTTC.

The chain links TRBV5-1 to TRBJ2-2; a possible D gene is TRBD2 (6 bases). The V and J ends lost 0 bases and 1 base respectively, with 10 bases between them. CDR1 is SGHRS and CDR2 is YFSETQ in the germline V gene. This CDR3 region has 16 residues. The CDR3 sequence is CASSLEGSGNTGELFF. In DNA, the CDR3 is TGCGCCAGCAGCTTGGAGGGTAGCGGGAACACCGGGGAGCTGTTTTTT.

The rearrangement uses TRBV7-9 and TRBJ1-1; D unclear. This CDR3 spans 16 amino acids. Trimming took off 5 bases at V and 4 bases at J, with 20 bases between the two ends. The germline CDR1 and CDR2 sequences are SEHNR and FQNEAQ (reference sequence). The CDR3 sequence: CASSPQVRSAGTEAFF. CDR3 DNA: TGTGCCAGCAGCCCCCAGGTCCGATCAGCAGGCACTGAAGCTTTCTTT.

The CDR3 sequence: CAWSVKRPQYF. CDR3 DNA: TGTGCCTGGAGTGTTAAGCGCCCCCAGTACTTC. The chain carries TRBV30 and TRBJ2-5; D gene ambiguous. The CDR3 is made up of 11 amino acids. Germline CDR1 reads GTSNPN; CDR2 reads SVGIG (reference sequence). V was trimmed by 0 bases and J by 9 bases, leaving 8 bases between them.

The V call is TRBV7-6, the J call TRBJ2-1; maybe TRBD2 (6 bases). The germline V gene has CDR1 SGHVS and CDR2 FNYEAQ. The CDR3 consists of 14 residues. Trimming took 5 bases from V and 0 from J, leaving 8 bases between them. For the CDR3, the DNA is TGTGCCAGCAGCGCGACTAGCTCCTACAATGAGCAGTTCTTC. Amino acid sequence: CASSATSSYNEQFF.

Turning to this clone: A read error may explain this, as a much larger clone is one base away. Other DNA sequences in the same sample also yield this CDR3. This CDR3 reads CASSLTGTEYNEQFF. In DNA form, the CDR3 reads TGCGCCAGCAGCCTAACCGGGACAGAGTACAATGAGCAGTTCTTC. The chain recombines TRBV5-1 with TRBJ2-1; 7 bases are shared with TRBD1. This CDR3 is built from 15 residues. V trimming: 4 bases; J trimming: 4 bases; junction bases outside the gene matches: 8. In germline, CDR1 is SGHRS, CDR2 YFSETQ.

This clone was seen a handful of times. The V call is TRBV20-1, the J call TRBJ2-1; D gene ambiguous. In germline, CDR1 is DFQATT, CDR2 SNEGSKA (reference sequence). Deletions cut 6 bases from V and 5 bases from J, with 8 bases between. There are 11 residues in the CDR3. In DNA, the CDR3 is TGCAGTGCGACGGAGCACAATGAGCAGTTCTTC. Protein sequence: CSATEHNEQFF.

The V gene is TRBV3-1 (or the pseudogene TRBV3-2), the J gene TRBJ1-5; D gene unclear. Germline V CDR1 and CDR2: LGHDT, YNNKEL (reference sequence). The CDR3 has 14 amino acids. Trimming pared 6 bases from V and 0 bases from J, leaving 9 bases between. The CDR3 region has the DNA TGTGCCAGCAGTCCCGGGATTAGCAATCAGCCCCAGCATTTT. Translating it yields CASSPGISNQPQHF.

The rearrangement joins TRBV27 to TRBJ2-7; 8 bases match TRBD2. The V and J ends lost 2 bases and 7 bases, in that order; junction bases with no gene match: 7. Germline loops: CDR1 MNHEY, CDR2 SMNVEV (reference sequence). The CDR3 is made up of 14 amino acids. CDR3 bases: TGTGCCAGCAGTTTAGCAGCGGGAGCTAGGGAGCAGTACTTC. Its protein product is CASSLAAGAREQYF.

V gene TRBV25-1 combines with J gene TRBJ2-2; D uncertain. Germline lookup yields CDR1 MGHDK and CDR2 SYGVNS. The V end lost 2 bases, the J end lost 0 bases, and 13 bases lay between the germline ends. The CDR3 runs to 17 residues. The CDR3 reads CASSEPLGGANTGELFF. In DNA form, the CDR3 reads TGTGCCAGCAGTGAACCTCTTGGCGGAGCGAACACCGGGGAGCTGTTTTTT. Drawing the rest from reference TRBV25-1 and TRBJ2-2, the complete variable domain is EADIYQTPRYLVIGTGKKITLECSQTMGHDKMYWYQQDPGMELHLIHYSYGVNSTEKGDLSSESTVSRIRTEHFPLTLESARPSHTSQYLCASSEPLGGANTGELFFGEGSRLTVL.

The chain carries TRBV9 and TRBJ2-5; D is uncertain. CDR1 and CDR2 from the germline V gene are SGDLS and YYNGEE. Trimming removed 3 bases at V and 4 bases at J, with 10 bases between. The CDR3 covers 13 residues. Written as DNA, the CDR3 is TGTGCCAGCAGCGCTTCCAGGTCAGAGACCCAGTACTTC. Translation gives CASSASRSETQYF.

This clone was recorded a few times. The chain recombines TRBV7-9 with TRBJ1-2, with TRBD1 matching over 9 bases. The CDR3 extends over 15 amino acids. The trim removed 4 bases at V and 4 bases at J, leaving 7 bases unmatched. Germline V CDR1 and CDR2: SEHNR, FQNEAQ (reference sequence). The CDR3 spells CASSSGQGRIYGYTF. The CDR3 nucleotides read TGTGCCAGCAGCTCGGGACAGGGAAGGATCTATGGCTACACCTTC.

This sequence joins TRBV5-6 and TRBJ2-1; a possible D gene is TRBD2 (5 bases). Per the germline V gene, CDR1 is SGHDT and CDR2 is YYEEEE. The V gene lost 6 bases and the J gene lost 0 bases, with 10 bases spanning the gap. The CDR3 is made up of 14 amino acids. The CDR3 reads CASTRTSSYNEQFF. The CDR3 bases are TGTGCCAGCACCCGTACTAGCTCCTACAATGAGCAGTTCTTC. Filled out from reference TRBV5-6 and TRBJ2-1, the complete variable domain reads DAGVTQSPTHLIKTRGQQVTLRCSPKSGHDTVSWYQQALGQGPQFIFQYYEEEERQRGNFPDRFSGHQFPNYSSELNVNALLLGDSALYLCASTRTSSYNEQFFGPGTRLTVL.

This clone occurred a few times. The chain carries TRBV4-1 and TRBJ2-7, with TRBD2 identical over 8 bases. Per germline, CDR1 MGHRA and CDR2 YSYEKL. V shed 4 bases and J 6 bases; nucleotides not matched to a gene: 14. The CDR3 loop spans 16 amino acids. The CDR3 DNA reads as TGCGCCAGCAGCCGAGTATCCGGGACTAGTTTCGGCGAGCAGTACTTC. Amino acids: CASSRVSGTSFGEQYF.

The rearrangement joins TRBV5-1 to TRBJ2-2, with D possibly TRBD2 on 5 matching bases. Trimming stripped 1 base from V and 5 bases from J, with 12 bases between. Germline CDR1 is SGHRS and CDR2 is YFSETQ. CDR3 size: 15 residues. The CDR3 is CASSLKGAPTGELFF. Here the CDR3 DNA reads TGCGCCAGCAGCTTGAAGGGAGCGCCGACCGGGGAGCTGTTTTTT.

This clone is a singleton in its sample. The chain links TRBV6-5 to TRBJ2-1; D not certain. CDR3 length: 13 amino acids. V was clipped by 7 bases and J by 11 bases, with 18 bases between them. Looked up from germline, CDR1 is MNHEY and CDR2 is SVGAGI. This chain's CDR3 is CASTGWAFPQQFF. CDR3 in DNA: TGTGCCAGCACCGGCTGGGCATTTCCCCAGCAGTTCTTC.

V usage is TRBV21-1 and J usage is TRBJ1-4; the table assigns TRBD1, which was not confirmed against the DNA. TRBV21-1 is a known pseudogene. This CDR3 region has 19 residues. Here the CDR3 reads CASSKVTAGKGVKSEKLFF. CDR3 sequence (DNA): TGTGCCAGCAGCAAAGTGACCGCAGGGAAGGGGGTTAAGAGTGAAAAACTGTTTTTT.

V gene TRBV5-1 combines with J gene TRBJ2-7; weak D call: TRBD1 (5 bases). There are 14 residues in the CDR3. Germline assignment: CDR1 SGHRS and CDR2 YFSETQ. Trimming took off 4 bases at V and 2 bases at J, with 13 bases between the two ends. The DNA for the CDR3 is TGCGCCAGCAGCCTCCAACCGACAGCCTACGAGCAGTACTTC. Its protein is CASSLQPTAYEQYF.

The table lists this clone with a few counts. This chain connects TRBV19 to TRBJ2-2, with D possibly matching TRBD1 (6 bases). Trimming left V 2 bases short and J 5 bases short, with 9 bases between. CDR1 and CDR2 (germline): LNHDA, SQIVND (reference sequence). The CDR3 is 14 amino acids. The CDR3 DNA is TGTGCCAGTAGTATAAGTACAGGGACCGGGGAGCTGTTTTTT. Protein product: CASSISTGTGELFF.

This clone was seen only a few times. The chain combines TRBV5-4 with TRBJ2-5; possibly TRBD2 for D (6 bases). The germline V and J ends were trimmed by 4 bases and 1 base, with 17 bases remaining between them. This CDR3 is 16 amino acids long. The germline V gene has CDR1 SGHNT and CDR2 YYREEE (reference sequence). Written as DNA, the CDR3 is TGTGCCAGCAGCATCGGAGGGACCAAAACCCAAGAGACCCAGTACTTC. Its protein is CASSIGGTKTQETQYF.

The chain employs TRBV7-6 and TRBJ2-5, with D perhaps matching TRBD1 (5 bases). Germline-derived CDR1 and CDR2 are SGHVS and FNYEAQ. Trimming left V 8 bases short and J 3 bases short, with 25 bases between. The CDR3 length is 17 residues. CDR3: CASGQGLSMGGKETQYF. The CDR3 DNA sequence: TGTGCCAGCGGGCAGGGCTTATCCATGGGTGGGAAAGAGACCCAGTACTTC.

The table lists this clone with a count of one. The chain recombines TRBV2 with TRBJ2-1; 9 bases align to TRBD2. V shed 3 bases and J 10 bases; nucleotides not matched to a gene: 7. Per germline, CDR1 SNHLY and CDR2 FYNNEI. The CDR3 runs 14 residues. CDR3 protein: CASSEGLAGREQFF. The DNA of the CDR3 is TGTGCCAGCAGTGAGGGACTAGCAGGGAGGGAGCAGTTCTTC.

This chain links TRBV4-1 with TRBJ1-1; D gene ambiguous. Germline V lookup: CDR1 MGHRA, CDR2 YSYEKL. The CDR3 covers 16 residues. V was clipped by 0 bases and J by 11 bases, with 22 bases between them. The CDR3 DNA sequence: TGCGCCAGCAGCCAAGATCCAAGCGGTTCCGGGGTCGGCGCTTTCTTT. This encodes CASSQDPSGSGVGAFF.

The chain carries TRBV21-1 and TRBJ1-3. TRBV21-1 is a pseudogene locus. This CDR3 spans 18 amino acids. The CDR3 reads CARCEAATSRNSGNTIYF. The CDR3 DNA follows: TGTGCCAGATGCGAAGCGGCGACAAGCAGAAACTCTGGAAACACCATATATTTT.